The text below deals with one TCR beta chain. Its specificity is not known. This entry is derived from a study of T cell responses to AZD1222 COVID-19 vaccine. Sequencing was performed with immunoSEQ multiplex PCR; in TCRdb, only in-frame clones are kept and a portion is missing. The data show fewer than 150,000 clones, roughly 90% seen once. Overall study results and limits: Increases in Spike-specific TCR breadth and depth were seen after two AZD1222 doses. Recipients of AZD1222 seropositive at baseline numbered only 6 or 7. A mostly white British donor set with more females was recruited, and clonal diversity was possibly underestimated.

Germline CDR1 SGHVS, CDR2 FQNEAQ. This CDR3 is built from 14 residues. Trimming shortened V by 8 bases and J by 3 bases, and 14 bases separated the two germline ends. The V call is TRBV7-8, the J call TRBJ1-3, with D possibly TRBD1 on 6 matching bases. Material: peripheral blood, obtained on day 0 of AZD1222 vaccination. This TCR was recovered from an adult in good health. The chain's CDR3 is CASGPRGLGNTIYF. CDR3 DNA: TGTGCCAGCGGACCCAGGGGTCTTGGAAACACCATATATTTT.